These T cell receptor beta chains were read from a single sample in a study of T cell responses to AZD1222 COVID-19 vaccine. Repertoires were generated with immunoSEQ multiplex PCR, while TCRdb's copy carries only in-frame clones and drops some. This table has 100,000 to 150,000 clones, 85% to 90% appearing once. This specimen was peripheral blood, taken on day 0 of AZD1222 vaccination. All receptors derive from an adult in good health. The CDR3 runs from the conserved cysteine through the conserved F or W. The order of the fields is CDR3 DNA, CDR3 protein, J gene, D gene, clone size, V gene. D genes are given only for firm matches. Not every row has a clone size; where given, it reads once, few, many or a size class.

cdr3_nt: TGTGCCAGTAGTCGGACAGGGGAGTCTGGCTACACCTTC
cdr3_aa: CASSRTGESGYTF
j_call: TRBJ1-2
d_call: TRBD1
clone_size: few
v_call: TRBV19

cdr3_nt: TGTGCCAGCAGCTTAACCCCTAACTACGAGCAGTACTTC
cdr3_aa: CASSLTPNYEQYF
j_call: TRBJ2-7
d_call: NA
clone_size: once
v_call: TRBV7-3

cdr3_nt: TGTGCCAGCAGTGGAGACCTGGACAGGGTTTTCTCCTACGAGCAGTACTTC
cdr3_aa: CASSGDLDRVFSYEQYF
j_call: TRBJ2-7
d_call: TRBD1
clone_size: NA
v_call: TRBV6-1

cdr3_nt: TGTGCCAGCACCCGAAGTGGCACCACTAACTATGGCTACACCTTC
cdr3_aa: CASTRSGTTNYGYTF
j_call: TRBJ1-2
d_call: NA
clone_size: NA
v_call: TRBV3-1/TRBV3-2

cdr3_nt: TGTGCCATTTGGGGAAGCGGGGAGCAGTTCTTC
cdr3_aa: CAIWGSGEQFF
j_call: TRBJ2-1
d_call: NA
clone_size: few
v_call: TRBV6-6

cdr3_nt: TGCGCCAGCAGTGGACAGAAAGATAACTATGGCTACACCTTC
cdr3_aa: CASSGQKDNYGYTF
j_call: TRBJ1-2
d_call: NA
clone_size: once
v_call: TRBV10-2

cdr3_nt: TGTGCCAGCAGTGAATTTTCCAGCTCCTACAATGAGCAGTTCTTC
cdr3_aa: CASSEFSSSYNEQFF
j_call: TRBJ2-1
d_call: NA
clone_size: NA
v_call: TRBV25-1

cdr3_nt: TGCGCCAGCAGCCAAGTTGTGGGGTGGACGGGAAAACTGTTTTTT
cdr3_aa: CASSQVVGWTGKLFF
j_call: TRBJ1-4
d_call: NA
clone_size: once
v_call: TRBV4-3

cdr3_nt: TGTGCCAGCAGCTCCCGGACAGGGGGCGGGGAAAAACTGTTTTTT
cdr3_aa: CASSSRTGGGEKLFF
j_call: TRBJ1-4
d_call: TRBD1
clone_size: once
v_call: TRBV7-2

cdr3_nt: TGTGCCAGCAGCCAAGATTTTGAAGGGGCCCTCTATGGCTACACCTTC
cdr3_aa: CASSQDFEGALYGYTF
j_call: TRBJ1-2
d_call: NA
clone_size: once
v_call: TRBV14

cdr3_nt: TGTGCCACCAGTGCGGCAGGGGGGCTCAGGGGCTACACCTTC
cdr3_aa: CATSAAGGLRGYTF
j_call: TRBJ1-2
d_call: TRBD1
clone_size: NA
v_call: TRBV24-1

cdr3_nt: TGCAGCGTCAGACAGGGAATGGATTCACCCCTCCACTTT
cdr3_aa: CSVRQGMDSPLHF
j_call: TRBJ1-6
d_call: TRBD1
clone_size: NA
v_call: TRBV29-1

cdr3_nt: TGTGCCAGTAGTATCCAACAGGGGTTTTATGGCTACACCTTC
cdr3_aa: CASSIQQGFYGYTF
j_call: TRBJ1-2
d_call: TRBD1
clone_size: NA
v_call: TRBV19

cdr3_nt: TGTGCCAGCAGCGGGACAGGGGCACAGTACAATGAGCAGTTCTTC
cdr3_aa: CASSGTGAQYNEQFF
j_call: TRBJ2-1
d_call: TRBD1
clone_size: NA
v_call: TRBV6-5

cdr3_nt: TGTGCCAGCAGTTCGCCAAACACCGGGGAGCTGTTTTTT
cdr3_aa: CASSSPNTGELFF
j_call: TRBJ2-2
d_call: NA
clone_size: NA
v_call: TRBV28

cdr3_nt: TGTGCCAGCAGTTACCGCGGGAGTGGTGAGCAGTTCTTC
cdr3_aa: CASSYRGSGEQFF
j_call: TRBJ2-1
d_call: TRBD2
clone_size: NA
v_call: TRBV6-5

cdr3_nt: TGTGCCAGCAGCTTAGGAGCCGGGGAGCTGTTTTTT
cdr3_aa: CASSLGAGELFF
j_call: TRBJ2-2
d_call: NA
clone_size: NA
v_call: TRBV7-9

cdr3_nt: TGTGCCAGCAGCTTAGGGACCCAACGGGGTGTAGAGACCCAGTACTTC
cdr3_aa: CASSLGTQRGVETQYF
j_call: TRBJ2-5
d_call: NA
clone_size: few
v_call: TRBV7-8

cdr3_nt: TGTGCCAGCAGCTTCTCCCACAGGGGAAATAACTATGGCTACACCTTC
cdr3_aa: CASSFSHRGNNYGYTF
j_call: TRBJ1-2
d_call: TRBD1
clone_size: NA
v_call: TRBV7-2

cdr3_nt: TGTGCCAGCAGTCCCGGGACTAGCGGGAACAATGAGCAGTTCTTC
cdr3_aa: CASSPGTSGNNEQFF
j_call: TRBJ2-1
d_call: TRBD2
clone_size: NA
v_call: TRBV6-4

cdr3_nt: TGTGCCACCAGTGATAATTCCGGTGTAACGGGACTAGCGGCCTACAATGAGCAGTTCTTC
cdr3_aa: CATSDNSGVTGLAAYNEQFF
j_call: TRBJ2-1
d_call: TRBD2
clone_size: NA
v_call: TRBV24-1

cdr3_nt: TGCAGTGCTAGGGACAGACACACCATATATTTT
cdr3_aa: CSARDRHTIYF
j_call: TRBJ1-3
d_call: NA
clone_size: NA
v_call: TRBV20-1

cdr3_nt: TGTGCCAGCAGCGGCAGGGGGCGGTGGGGCTACACCTTC
cdr3_aa: CASSGRGRWGYTF
j_call: TRBJ1-2
d_call: TRBD1
clone_size: NA
v_call: TRBV12-3/TRBV12-4

cdr3_nt: TGTGCCAGCAGTTCAGGACCTATCGACCTCCAAGAGACCCAGTACTTC
cdr3_aa: CASSSGPIDLQETQYF
j_call: TRBJ2-5
d_call: NA
clone_size: NA
v_call: TRBV27

cdr3_nt: TGTGCCAGCAGCCCCGGGATTAATAAGAGGGTTTTCTACGAGCAGTACTTC
cdr3_aa: CASSPGINKRVFYEQYF
j_call: TRBJ2-7
d_call: NA
clone_size: NA
v_call: TRBV4-2

cdr3_nt: TGTGCCAGCAGCTTTGGGGGGCGGACAGATACGCAGTATTTT
cdr3_aa: CASSFGGRTDTQYF
j_call: TRBJ2-3
d_call: NA
clone_size: NA
v_call: TRBV5-4

cdr3_nt: TGCGCCAGCAGCCAGACAGACTATGGCTACACCTTC
cdr3_aa: CASSQTDYGYTF
j_call: TRBJ1-2
d_call: NA
clone_size: NA
v_call: TRBV4-1

cdr3_nt: TGCGCCAGCAGCTTGGGGGGACAGGCTGGGGAGACCCAGTACTTC
cdr3_aa: CASSLGGQAGETQYF
j_call: TRBJ2-5
d_call: TRBD1
clone_size: NA
v_call: TRBV5-1

cdr3_nt: TGTGCCAGCAGCTTGAGGACTAGCGGGGGGGCAATAGATACGCAGTATTTT
cdr3_aa: CASSLRTSGGAIDTQYF
j_call: TRBJ2-3
d_call: TRBD2
clone_size: once
v_call: TRBV5-6

cdr3_nt: TGCGCCAGCAGCCTGGGACAAGATCAGCCCCAGCATTTT
cdr3_aa: CASSLGQDQPQHF
j_call: TRBJ1-5
d_call: NA
clone_size: NA
v_call: TRBV4-1

cdr3_nt: TGTGCCAGCAGGCATAGCGGCCAGCGGTTCGAGCAGTTCTTC
cdr3_aa: CASRHSGQRFEQFF
j_call: TRBJ2-1
d_call: NA
clone_size: few
v_call: TRBV28

cdr3_nt: TGTGCCAGCAGTTTAAGTATGGACCTAGCCTACGAGCAGTACTTC
cdr3_aa: CASSLSMDLAYEQYF
j_call: TRBJ2-7
d_call: NA
clone_size: once
v_call: TRBV28

cdr3_nt: TGTGCCAGCAGCCACGGACAGGGCAACTATGGCTACACCTTC
cdr3_aa: CASSHGQGNYGYTF
j_call: TRBJ1-2
d_call: TRBD1
clone_size: NA
v_call: TRBV4-2

cdr3_nt: TGTGCCTGGAACTCACAGGGGGCCTCTGGAAACACCATATATTTT
cdr3_aa: CAWNSQGASGNTIYF
j_call: TRBJ1-3
d_call: TRBD1
clone_size: NA
v_call: TRBV30

cdr3_nt: TGTGCCAGCAAAGCCATATCGACGGAGTCTAATTCACCCCTCCACTTT
cdr3_aa: CASKAISTESNSPLHF
j_call: TRBJ1-6
d_call: NA
clone_size: NA
v_call: TRBV3-1/TRBV3-2

cdr3_nt: TGTGCCAGCAGTTACGCCCCGGAGAACACTGAAGCTTTCTTT
cdr3_aa: CASSYAPENTEAFF
j_call: TRBJ1-1
d_call: NA
clone_size: NA
v_call: TRBV6-5

cdr3_nt: TGTGCCATCAGTGAGCTGGTGGCAGGGAATGAGACCCAGTACTTC
cdr3_aa: CAISELVAGNETQYF
j_call: TRBJ2-5
d_call: NA
clone_size: NA
v_call: TRBV10-3

cdr3_nt: TGTGCCACCTGTAATACCAGGGGCGGCTCTGGGGCCAACGTCCTGACTTTC
cdr3_aa: CATCNTRGGSGANVLTF
j_call: TRBJ2-6
d_call: NA
clone_size: NA
v_call: TRBV15

cdr3_nt: TGTGCCAGCAGTTACGAGGAAAACAATGAGCAGTTCTTC
cdr3_aa: CASSYEENNEQFF
j_call: TRBJ2-1
d_call: NA
clone_size: NA
v_call: TRBV6-2/TRBV6-3

cdr3_nt: TGCGCCAGTTACGAGAGAACCTACACTGAAGCTTTCTTT
cdr3_aa: CASYERTYTEAFF
j_call: TRBJ1-1
d_call: NA
clone_size: NA
v_call: TRBV5-1

cdr3_nt: TGTGCCAGCAGCCCGGGACAGATGAACACTGAAGCTTTCTTT
cdr3_aa: CASSPGQMNTEAFF
j_call: TRBJ1-1
d_call: TRBD1
clone_size: NA
v_call: TRBV7-3

cdr3_nt: TGCAGCGTTGCGAGAGCTACTGAAGCTTTCTTT
cdr3_aa: CSVARATEAFF
j_call: TRBJ1-1
d_call: NA
clone_size: NA
v_call: TRBV29-1

cdr3_nt: TGTGCCAGCCGAGGGACAGGGGTCACTGAAGCTTTCTTT
cdr3_aa: CASRGTGVTEAFF
j_call: TRBJ1-1
d_call: TRBD1
clone_size: NA
v_call: TRBV7-9

cdr3_nt: TGTGCCAGCAGCCCCCGGACTAGCCGCCCAGATACGCAGTATTTT
cdr3_aa: CASSPRTSRPDTQYF
j_call: TRBJ2-3
d_call: TRBD2
clone_size: NA
v_call: TRBV9

cdr3_nt: TGTGCCAGCAGTGCTAGGAGTGTTCAGGCCGCCGGGGAGCTGTTTTTT
cdr3_aa: CASSARSVQAAGELFF
j_call: TRBJ2-2
d_call: NA
clone_size: NA
v_call: TRBV6-4

cdr3_nt: TGCAGCTCTGAAGAGGTTGTGAACACTGAAGCTTTCTTT
cdr3_aa: CSSEEVVNTEAFF
j_call: TRBJ1-1
d_call: NA
clone_size: NA
v_call: TRBV29-1

cdr3_nt: TGTGCCACCAGTGATAGGACAAGACCCTACGAGCAGTACTTC
cdr3_aa: CATSDRTRPYEQYF
j_call: TRBJ2-7
d_call: NA
clone_size: NA
v_call: TRBV24-1

cdr3_nt: TGTGCCAGCAGCTTAAGATCGCAGGGGTGGGGCACCGGGGAGCTGTTTTTT
cdr3_aa: CASSLRSQGWGTGELFF
j_call: TRBJ2-2
d_call: NA
clone_size: NA
v_call: TRBV7-8

cdr3_nt: TGTGCCATCAGTCGACAGGGGAACACTGAAGCTTTCTTT
cdr3_aa: CAISRQGNTEAFF
j_call: TRBJ1-1
d_call: TRBD1
clone_size: NA
v_call: TRBV10-3

cdr3_nt: TGTGCCAGCAGCTCAACCGGACAGAATTCTTGGAACACCATATATTTT
cdr3_aa: CASSSTGQNSWNTIYF
j_call: TRBJ1-3
d_call: NA
clone_size: NA
v_call: TRBV7-8

cdr3_nt: TGTGCCAGTAGTACTCCGGGACTAGCAATTGAGCAGTACTTC
cdr3_aa: CASSTPGLAIEQYF
j_call: TRBJ2-7
d_call: TRBD2
clone_size: NA
v_call: TRBV19

cdr3_nt: TGTGCCAGCAGCTTATTGGGGACCCTTGAGACCCAGTACTTC
cdr3_aa: CASSLLGTLETQYF
j_call: TRBJ2-5
d_call: NA
clone_size: once
v_call: TRBV7-2

cdr3_nt: TGCGCCAGCAGCCCAGGACAGGGAGAGACCCAGTACTTC
cdr3_aa: CASSPGQGETQYF
j_call: TRBJ2-5
d_call: TRBD1
clone_size: NA
v_call: TRBV5-1

cdr3_nt: TGTGCCAGCAGCTTAGATGGTAGGGCCGAGCAGTACTTC
cdr3_aa: CASSLDGRAEQYF
j_call: TRBJ2-7
d_call: NA
clone_size: many
v_call: TRBV7-9

cdr3_nt: TGTGCCAGCAGCTCGGGGACTTTCTCAGATACGCAGTATTTT
cdr3_aa: CASSSGTFSDTQYF
j_call: TRBJ2-3
d_call: NA
clone_size: NA
v_call: TRBV5-8